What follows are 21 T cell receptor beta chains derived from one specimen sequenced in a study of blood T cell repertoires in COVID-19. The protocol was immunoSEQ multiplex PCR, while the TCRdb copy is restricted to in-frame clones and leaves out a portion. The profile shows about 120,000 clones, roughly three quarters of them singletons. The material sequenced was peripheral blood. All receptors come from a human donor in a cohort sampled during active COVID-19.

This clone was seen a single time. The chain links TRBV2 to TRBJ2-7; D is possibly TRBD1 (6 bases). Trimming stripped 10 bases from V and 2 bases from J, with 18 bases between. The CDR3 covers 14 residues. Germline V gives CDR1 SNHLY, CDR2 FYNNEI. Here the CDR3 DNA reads TGTGCCACCAGAGGTGGGGGCAGCCCCTACGAGCAGTACTTC. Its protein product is CATRGGGSPYEQYF.

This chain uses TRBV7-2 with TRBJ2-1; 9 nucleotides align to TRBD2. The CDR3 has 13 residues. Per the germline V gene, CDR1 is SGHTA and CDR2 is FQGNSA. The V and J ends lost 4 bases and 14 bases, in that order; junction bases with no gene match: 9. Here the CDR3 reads CASSYEAGGPEFF. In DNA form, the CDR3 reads TGTGCCAGCAGCTATGAGGCGGGGGGGCCAGAGTTCTTC.

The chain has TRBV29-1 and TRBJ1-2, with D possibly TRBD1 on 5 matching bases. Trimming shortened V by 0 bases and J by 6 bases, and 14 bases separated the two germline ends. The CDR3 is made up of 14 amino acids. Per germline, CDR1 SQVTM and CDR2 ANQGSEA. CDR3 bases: TGCAGCGTTGAAGAAGGATCCAGGGTCAATGGCTACACCTTC. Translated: CSVEEGSRVNGYTF.

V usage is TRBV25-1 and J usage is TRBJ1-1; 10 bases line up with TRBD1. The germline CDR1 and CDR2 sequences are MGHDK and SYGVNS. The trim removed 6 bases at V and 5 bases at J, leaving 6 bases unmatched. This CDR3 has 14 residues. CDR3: CASRSTGGITEAFF. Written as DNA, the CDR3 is TGTGCCAGCAGGTCGACAGGGGGCATAACTGAAGCTTTCTTT.

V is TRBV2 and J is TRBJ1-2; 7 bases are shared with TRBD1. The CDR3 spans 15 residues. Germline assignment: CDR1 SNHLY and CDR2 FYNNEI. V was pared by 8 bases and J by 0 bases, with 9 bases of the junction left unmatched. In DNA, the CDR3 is TGTGCCAGCGCCCGGGACAGACCCGCTAACTATGGCTACACCTTC. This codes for CASARDRPANYGYTF.

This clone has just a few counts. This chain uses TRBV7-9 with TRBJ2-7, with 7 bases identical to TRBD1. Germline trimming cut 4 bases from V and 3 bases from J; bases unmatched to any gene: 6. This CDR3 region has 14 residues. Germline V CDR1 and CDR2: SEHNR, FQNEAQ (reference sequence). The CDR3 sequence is CASSSEGQLYEQYF. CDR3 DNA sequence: TGTGCCAGCAGCTCTGAGGGACAGCTCTACGAGCAGTACTTC. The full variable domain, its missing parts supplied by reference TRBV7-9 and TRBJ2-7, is DTGVSQNPRHKITKRGQNVTFRCDPISEHNRLYWYRQTLGQGPEFLTYFQNEAQLEKSRLLSDRFSAERPKGSFSTLEIQRTEQGDSAMYLCASSSEGQLYEQYFGPGTRLTVT.

The CDR3 coding sequence is TGTGCCAGCAGTCCGGGGACAACTTCACAAGAGACCCAGTACTTC. Protein product: CASSPGTTSQETQYF. This chain joins TRBV27 and TRBJ2-5; D is perhaps TRBD1 (6 bases). Trimming stripped 5 bases from V and 2 bases from J, with 15 bases between. Germline V CDR1 and CDR2: MNHEY, SMNVEV (reference sequence). The CDR3 spans 15 residues.

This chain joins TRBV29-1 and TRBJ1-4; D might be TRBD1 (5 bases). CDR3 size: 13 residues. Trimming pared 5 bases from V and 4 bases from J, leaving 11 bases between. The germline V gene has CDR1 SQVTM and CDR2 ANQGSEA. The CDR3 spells CSVQTGFNEKLFF. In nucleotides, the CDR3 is TGCAGCGTTCAAACAGGCTTTAATGAAAAACTGTTTTTT.

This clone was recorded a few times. DNA for the CDR3: TGTGCCAGCAGTGCCGCCCGGACAGGGGGCGGATATGGCTACACCTTC. Protein product: CASSAARTGGGYGYTF. This chain links TRBV28 with TRBJ1-2, with 11 bases identical to TRBD1. Per the germline V gene, CDR1 is MDHEN and CDR2 is SYDVKM. V was pared by 5 bases and J by 5 bases, with 10 bases of the junction left unmatched. This CDR3 is built from 16 residues.

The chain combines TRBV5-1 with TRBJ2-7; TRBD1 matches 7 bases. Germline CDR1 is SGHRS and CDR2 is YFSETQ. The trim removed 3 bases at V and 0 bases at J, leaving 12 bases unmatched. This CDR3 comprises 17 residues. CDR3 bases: TGCGCCAGCAGCTGGGACAGATCTACGATTGACTCCTACGAGCAGTACTTC. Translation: CASSWDRSTIDSYEQYF. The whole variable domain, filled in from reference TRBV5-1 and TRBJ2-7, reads KAGVTQTPRYLIKTRGQQVTLSCSPISGHRSVSWYQQTPGQGLQFLFEYFSETQRNKGNFPGRFSGRQFSNSRSEMNVSTLELGDSALYLCASSWDRSTIDSYEQYFGPGTRLTVT.

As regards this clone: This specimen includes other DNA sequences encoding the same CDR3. CDR3 loop: CASRGGGYEQYF. CDR3 nucleotide sequence: TGTGCCAGCAGAGGGGGCGGATACGAGCAGTACTTC. The chain uses TRBV6-5 and TRBJ2-7, with TRBD1 identical over 7 bases. This CDR3 has 12 residues. The J segment lost 4 bases and the V segment lost 6 bases, leaving 3 bases of the junction unmatched. CDR1 and CDR2 from the germline V gene are MNHEY and SVGAGI.

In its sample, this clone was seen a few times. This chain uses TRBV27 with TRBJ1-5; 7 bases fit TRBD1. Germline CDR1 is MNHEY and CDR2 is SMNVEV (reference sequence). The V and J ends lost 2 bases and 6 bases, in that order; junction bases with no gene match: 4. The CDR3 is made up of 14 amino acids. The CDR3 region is CASSLRGQLQPQHF. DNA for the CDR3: TGTGCCAGCAGTTTAAGGGGGCAGCTTCAGCCCCAGCATTTT.

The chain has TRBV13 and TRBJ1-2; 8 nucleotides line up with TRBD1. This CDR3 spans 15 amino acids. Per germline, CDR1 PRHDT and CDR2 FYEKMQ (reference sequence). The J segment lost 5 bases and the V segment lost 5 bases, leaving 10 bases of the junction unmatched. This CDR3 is CASSLAQGTGYGYTF. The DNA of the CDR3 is TGTGCCAGCAGCCTAGCACAGGGGACAGGTTATGGCTACACCTTC.

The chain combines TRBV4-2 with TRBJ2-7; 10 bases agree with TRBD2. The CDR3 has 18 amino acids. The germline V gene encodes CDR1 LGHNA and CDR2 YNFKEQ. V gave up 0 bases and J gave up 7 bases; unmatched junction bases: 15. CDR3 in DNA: TGTGCCAGCAGCCAAGATTGGGGTGGTAGCGGGAGGCTTTGGGAGCAGTACTTC. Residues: CASSQDWGGSGRLWEQYF.

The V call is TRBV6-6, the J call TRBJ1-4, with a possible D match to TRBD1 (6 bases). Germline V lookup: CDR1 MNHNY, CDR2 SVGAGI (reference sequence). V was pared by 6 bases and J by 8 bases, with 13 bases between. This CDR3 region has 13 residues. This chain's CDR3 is CASSNRDREKLFF. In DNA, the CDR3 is TGTGCCAGCAGCAACAGGGATCGCGAAAAACTGTTTTTT.

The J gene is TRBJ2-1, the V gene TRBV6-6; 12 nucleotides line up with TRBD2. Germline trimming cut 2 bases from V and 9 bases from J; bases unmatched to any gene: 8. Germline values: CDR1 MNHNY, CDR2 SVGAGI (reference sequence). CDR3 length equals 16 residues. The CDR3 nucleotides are TGTGCCAGCAGTTACGGGTCTAGCGGGGGGGTTGGTGAGCAGTTCTTC. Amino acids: CASSYGSSGGVGEQFF.

CDR3 bases: TGTGCCAGCTCGGCCGAAACCATATATTTT. This sequence encodes CASSAETIYF. J is TRBJ1-3 and V is TRBV18, with D unresolved. The V end was cut by 6 bases, the J end by 10 bases, with 7 bases between. The CDR3 runs to 10 residues. The germline V gene encodes CDR1 KGHSH and CDR2 LQKENI. Filled out from reference TRBV18 and TRBJ1-3, the complete variable domain reads NAGVMQNPRHLVRRRGQEARLRCSPMKGHSHVYWYRQLPEEGLKFMVYLQKENIIDESGMPKERFSAEFPKEGPSILRIQQVVRGDSAAYFCASSAETIYFGEGSWLTVV.

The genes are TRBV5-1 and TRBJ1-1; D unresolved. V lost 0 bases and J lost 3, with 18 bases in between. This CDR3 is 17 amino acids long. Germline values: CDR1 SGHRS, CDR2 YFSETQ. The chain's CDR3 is CASSLAPVSARYTEAFF. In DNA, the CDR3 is TGCGCCAGCAGCTTGGCCCCCGTTTCGGCCAGGTACACTGAAGCTTTCTTT.

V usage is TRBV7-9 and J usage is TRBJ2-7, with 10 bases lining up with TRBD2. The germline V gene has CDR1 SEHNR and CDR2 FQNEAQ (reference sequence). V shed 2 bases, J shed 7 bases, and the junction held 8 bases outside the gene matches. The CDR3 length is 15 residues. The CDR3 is CASSLRLAGVWEQYF. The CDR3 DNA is TGTGCCAGCAGCTTACGCCTAGCGGGAGTGTGGGAGCAGTACTTC.

CDR3 bases: TGTGCCAGCAGCGTAGGACCAGGGAACTTGGACGAGCAGTACTTC. Residues: CASSVGPGNLDEQYF. This chain joins TRBV9 and TRBJ2-7, with D tentatively TRBD1 (5 bases). In germline, CDR1 is SGDLS, CDR2 YYNGEE. The CDR3 runs to 15 residues. Trimming left V 0 bases short and J 5 bases short, with 15 bases between.

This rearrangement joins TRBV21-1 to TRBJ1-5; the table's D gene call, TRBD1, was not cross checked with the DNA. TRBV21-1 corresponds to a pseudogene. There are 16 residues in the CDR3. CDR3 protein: CASSKTGTGGNQPQHF. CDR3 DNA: TGTGCCAGCAGCAAAACCGGGACAGGGGGCAATCAGCCCCAGCATTTT.